This TCR beta chain was identified during a study of blood T cell repertoires in COVID-19. Background on the study: Collection of acute and convalescent COVID-19 samples took place in the United States, Italy and Spain.

The trim removed 6 bases at V and 2 bases at J, leaving 9 bases unmatched. The CDR3 is 15 amino acids. Germline V gene lookup returns CDR1 KGHSH and CDR2 LQKENI. Original handling: Estimates of nucleated cell counts were drawn from the amplification of reference gene primers. Profiling relied on immunoSEQ multiplex PCR, and the TCRdb table lists in-frame clones only, not all of them. V and J calls and clone size are as listed in that table; D and trimming were resolved from the DNA. The sample contains under 200,000 clones, approximately 90% of which appear only once. The TCR was taken from a woman in her fifties or sixties who had recovered from COVID-19. This chain uses TRBV18 with TRBJ2-5; 7 nucleotides line up with TRBD2. The sequenced material came from peripheral blood. CDR3 in amino acids: CASSPRLADQETQYF. CDR3 DNA: TGTGCCAGCTCCCCTAGACTAGCAGATCAAGAGACCCAGTACTTC. The complete variable domain, with remaining parts taken from reference TRBV18 and TRBJ2-5, reads NAGVMQNPRHLVRRRGQEARLRCSPMKGHSHVYWYRQLPEEGLKFMVYLQKENIIDESGMPKERFSAEFPKEGPSILRIQQVVRGDSAAYFCASSPRLADQETQYFGPGTRLLVL.